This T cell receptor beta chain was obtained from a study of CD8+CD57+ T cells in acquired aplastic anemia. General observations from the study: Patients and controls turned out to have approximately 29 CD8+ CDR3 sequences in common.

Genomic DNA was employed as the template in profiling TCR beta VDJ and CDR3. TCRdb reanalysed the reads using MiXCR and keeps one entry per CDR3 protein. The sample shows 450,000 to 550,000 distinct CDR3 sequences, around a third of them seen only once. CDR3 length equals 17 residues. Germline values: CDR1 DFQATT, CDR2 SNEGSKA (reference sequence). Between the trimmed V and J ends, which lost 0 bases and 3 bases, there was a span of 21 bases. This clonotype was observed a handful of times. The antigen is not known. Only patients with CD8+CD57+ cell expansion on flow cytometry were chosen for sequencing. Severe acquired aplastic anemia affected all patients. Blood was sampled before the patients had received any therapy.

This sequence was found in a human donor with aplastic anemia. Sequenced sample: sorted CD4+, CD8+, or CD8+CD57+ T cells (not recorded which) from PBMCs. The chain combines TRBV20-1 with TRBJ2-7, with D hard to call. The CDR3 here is CSARDDVEIARCYEQYF. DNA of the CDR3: TGCAGTGCTAGAGATGACGTGGAGATTGCGCGGTGCTACGAGCAGTACTTC.